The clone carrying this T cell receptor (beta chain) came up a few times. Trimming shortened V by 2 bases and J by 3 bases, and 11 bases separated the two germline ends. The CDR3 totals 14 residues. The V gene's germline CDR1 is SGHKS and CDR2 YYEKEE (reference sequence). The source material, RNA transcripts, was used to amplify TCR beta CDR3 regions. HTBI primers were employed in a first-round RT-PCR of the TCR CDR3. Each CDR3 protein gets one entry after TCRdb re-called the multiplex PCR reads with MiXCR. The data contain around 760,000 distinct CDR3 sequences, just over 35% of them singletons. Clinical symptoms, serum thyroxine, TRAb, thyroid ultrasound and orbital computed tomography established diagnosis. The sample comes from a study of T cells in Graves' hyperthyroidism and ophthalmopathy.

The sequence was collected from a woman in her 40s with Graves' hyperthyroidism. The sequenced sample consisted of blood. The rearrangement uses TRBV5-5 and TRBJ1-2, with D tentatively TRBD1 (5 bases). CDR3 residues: CASSFTGLDYGYTF. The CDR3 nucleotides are TGTGCCAGCAGCTTTACGGGGCTAGACTATGGCTACACCTTC.